The rows below give T cell receptor beta chains drawn from one sample of a study of T cell repertoires in cytomegalovirus infection. Via MiXCR, TCRdb re-called the reads, giving one row per CDR3 protein. The table has over 150,000 distinct CDR3 sequences, about a sixth seen once. The specimen sequenced was CD8+ T cells from PBMCs. These receptors originate from a human donor in good health (CMV status not recorded). Some clones in this sample may be carry-over from other donors' samples. Each CDR3 is given with its conserved first and last residue. A D gene is named only where the DNA matches it firmly. Clone size, where shown, is once, few, many, or a class for clones that have expanded.

v_gene: TRBV7-2
j_gene: TRBJ2-3
abundance: few
d_gene: TRBD2
CDR3aa: CASSLADGSGGTQYF
CDR3nt: TGTGCCAGCAGCTTAGCGGACGGTAGCGGGGGCACGCAGTATTTT

v_gene: TRBV7-9
j_gene: TRBJ1-4
abundance: NA
d_gene: TRBD1
CDR3aa: CASGTGGEKLFF
CDR3nt: TGTGCCAGCGGGACAGGGGGTGAAAAACTGTTTTTT

v_gene: TRBV7-2
j_gene: TRBJ2-7
abundance: NA
d_gene: NA
CDR3aa: CASSRGQGGGREQYF
CDR3nt: TGTGCCAGCAGCCGTGGACAGGGAGGGGGTCGGGAGCAGTACTTC

v_gene: TRBV7-9
j_gene: TRBJ1-2
abundance: NA
d_gene: TRBD1
CDR3aa: CASSSTEDRQGYTF
CDR3nt: TGTGCCAGCAGCTCGACTGAGGACAGGCAAGGCTACACCTTC

v_gene: TRBV10-3
j_gene: TRBJ1-6
abundance: few
d_gene: NA
CDR3aa: CAISESVSPLHF
CDR3nt: TGTGCCATCAGTGAGTCCGTTTCACCCCTCCACTTT

v_gene: TRBV28
j_gene: TRBJ2-7
abundance: many
d_gene: NA
CDR3aa: CASSLLISAGYEQYF
CDR3nt: TGTGCCAGCAGTTTATTAATATCAGCTGGCTACGAGCAGTACTTC

v_gene: TRBV7-9
j_gene: TRBJ2-7
abundance: NA
d_gene: NA
CDR3aa: CASSTPPRSYEQYF
CDR3nt: TGTGCCAGCAGCACCCCCCCTAGATCCTACGAGCAGTACTTC

v_gene: TRBV28
j_gene: TRBJ1-4
abundance: NA
d_gene: NA
CDR3aa: CASSFPGLDTSLFF
CDR3nt: TGTGCCAGCAGTTTCCCGGGGTTGGACACGAGTTTGTTTTTT

v_gene: TRBV7-9
j_gene: TRBJ2-7
abundance: few
d_gene: TRBD2
CDR3aa: CASSSESGGALREQYF
CDR3nt: TGTGCCAGCAGCTCCGAGAGCGGGGGAGCCCTTCGCGAGCAGTACTTC

v_gene: TRBV19
j_gene: TRBJ2-7
abundance: few
d_gene: NA
CDR3aa: CASSPGRNSYEQYF
CDR3nt: TGTGCCAGTAGTCCGGGACGGAATTCCTACGAGCAGTACTTC

v_gene: TRBV7-9
j_gene: TRBJ2-7
abundance: few
d_gene: NA
CDR3aa: CASSGEGGKRSPYEQYF
CDR3nt: TGTGCCAGCAGCGGAGAGGGGGGGAAAAGAAGTCCCTACGAGCAGTACTTC

v_gene: TRBV12-3/TRBV12-4
j_gene: TRBJ2-2
abundance: few
d_gene: TRBD1
CDR3aa: CASTRTGKREGSGELFF
CDR3nt: TGTGCCAGCACCCGGACAGGGAAGAGAGAAGGTTCCGGGGAGCTGTTTTTT

v_gene: TRBV7-2
j_gene: TRBJ1-6
abundance: few
d_gene: NA
CDR3aa: CASSLVGNSPLHF
CDR3nt: TGTGCCAGCAGCTTAGTGGGGAATTCACCCCTCCACTTT

v_gene: TRBV28
j_gene: TRBJ1-1
abundance: NA
d_gene: TRBD1
CDR3aa: CASSFPRDRDTEAFF
CDR3nt: TGTGCCAGCAGTTTCCCCCGGGACAGGGACACTGAAGCTTTCTTT

v_gene: TRBV15
j_gene: TRBJ1-5
abundance: few
d_gene: NA
CDR3aa: CATDGGDSNQPQHF
CDR3nt: TGTGCCACCGATGGGGGGGATAGCAATCAGCCCCAGCATTTT

v_gene: TRBV7-9
j_gene: TRBJ1-4
abundance: few
d_gene: TRBD1
CDR3aa: CASSRGTGTNEKLFF
CDR3nt: TGTGCCAGCAGCCGAGGGACAGGCACTAATGAAAAACTGTTTTTT

v_gene: TRBV27
j_gene: TRBJ2-3
abundance: NA
d_gene: NA
CDR3aa: CASSLGTYTDTQYF
CDR3nt: TGTGCCAGCAGTTTGGGGACCTACACAGATACGCAGTATTTT

v_gene: TRBV6-6
j_gene: TRBJ1-1
abundance: few
d_gene: NA
CDR3aa: CASSVIRSPNTEAFF
CDR3nt: TGTGCCAGCAGTGTTATCAGGTCCCCGAACACTGAAGCTTTCTTT

v_gene: TRBV15
j_gene: TRBJ1-2
abundance: NA
d_gene: NA
CDR3aa: CATSSRTDYGYTF
CDR3nt: TGTGCCACCAGCTCCCGGACAGACTATGGCTACACCTTC

v_gene: TRBV7-2
j_gene: TRBJ1-2
abundance: NA
d_gene: TRBD1
CDR3aa: CASSYRQGGNNYGYTF
CDR3nt: TGTGCCAGCAGTTATCGACAGGGAGGGAATAACTATGGCTACACCTTC

v_gene: TRBV7-9
j_gene: TRBJ2-1
abundance: NA
d_gene: TRBD2
CDR3aa: CASSPLSGDSYNEQFF
CDR3nt: TGTGCCAGCAGCCCCCTCAGCGGGGACTCCTACAATGAGCAGTTCTTC

v_gene: TRBV2
j_gene: TRBJ2-2
abundance: few
d_gene: NA
CDR3aa: CASSEGSGTGELFF
CDR3nt: TGTGCCAGCAGTGAAGGCAGTGGCACCGGGGAGCTGTTTTTT

v_gene: TRBV7-2
j_gene: TRBJ1-2
abundance: NA
d_gene: NA
CDR3aa: CASSEQDLNYGYTF
CDR3nt: TGTGCCAGCAGCGAACAGGACCTTAACTATGGCTACACCTTC

v_gene: TRBV6-2/TRBV6-3
j_gene: TRBJ2-1
abundance: NA
d_gene: TRBD1
CDR3aa: CASSTDDRVGNNEQFF
CDR3nt: TGTGCCAGCAGTACGGACGACAGGGTTGGTAACAATGAGCAGTTCTTC

v_gene: TRBV19
j_gene: TRBJ2-1
abundance: few
d_gene: TRBD2
CDR3aa: CASSLTPTLAGQGNEQFF
CDR3nt: TGTGCCAGTAGTCTGACCCCCACACTAGCGGGCCAGGGGAATGAGCAGTTCTTC

v_gene: TRBV7-2
j_gene: TRBJ2-7
abundance: NA
d_gene: NA
CDR3aa: CASSLAWRDPYEQYF
CDR3nt: TGTGCCAGCAGCTTAGCGTGGCGGGATCCCTACGAGCAGTACTTC

v_gene: TRBV6-2/TRBV6-3
j_gene: TRBJ1-2
abundance: once
d_gene: TRBD1
CDR3aa: CASRPGTGEVTNGYTF
CDR3nt: TGTGCCAGCAGACCAGGGACAGGGGAGGTGACTAATGGCTACACCTTC

v_gene: TRBV29-1
j_gene: TRBJ2-7
abundance: few
d_gene: NA
CDR3aa: CSVGGGRKSYEQYF
CDR3nt: TGCAGCGTTGGGGGGGGCCGAAAGTCCTACGAGCAGTACTTC

v_gene: TRBV28
j_gene: TRBJ1-1
abundance: NA
d_gene: TRBD1
CDR3aa: CASSPEVDTGGTEAFF
CDR3nt: TGTGCCAGCAGCCCCGAGGTGGATACAGGGGGTACTGAAGCTTTCTTT

v_gene: TRBV7-9
j_gene: TRBJ2-7
abundance: NA
d_gene: NA
CDR3aa: CASSSRGRAYEQYF
CDR3nt: TGTGCCAGCAGCTCAAGGGGCAGAGCCTACGAGCAGTACTTC

v_gene: TRBV6-1
j_gene: TRBJ1-2
abundance: few
d_gene: NA
CDR3aa: CASSVSIDYGYTF
CDR3nt: TGTGCCAGCAGTGTCAGTATCGACTATGGCTACACCTTC

v_gene: TRBV12-3/TRBV12-4
j_gene: TRBJ2-3
abundance: few
d_gene: TRBD2
CDR3aa: CASSLTSGGTDTQYF
CDR3nt: TGTGCCAGCAGTTTGACTAGCGGGGGCACAGATACGCAGTATTTT

v_gene: TRBV7-6
j_gene: TRBJ2-7
abundance: many
d_gene: NA
CDR3aa: CASSLEGPGPGDYEQYF
CDR3nt: TGTGCCAGCAGCTTAGAGGGTCCCGGGCCTGGAGACTACGAGCAGTACTTC

v_gene: TRBV7-9
j_gene: TRBJ2-7
abundance: many
d_gene: NA
CDR3aa: CASSLARGGTDEQYF
CDR3nt: TGTGCCAGCAGCCTGGCAAGGGGCGGTACGGACGAGCAGTACTTC

v_gene: TRBV5-6
j_gene: TRBJ2-1
abundance: few
d_gene: TRBD2
CDR3aa: CASSASGVSYNEQFF
CDR3nt: TGTGCCAGCAGCGCCAGCGGGGTGTCCTACAATGAGCAGTTCTTC

v_gene: TRBV6-1
j_gene: TRBJ2-1
abundance: many
d_gene: NA
CDR3aa: CASSLEGADYNEQFF
CDR3nt: TGTGCCAGCAGTTTGGAGGGGGCGGACTACAATGAGCAGTTCTTC

v_gene: TRBV7-9
j_gene: TRBJ1-6
abundance: NA
d_gene: NA
CDR3aa: CASSSGGSPLHF
CDR3nt: TGTGCCAGCAGCTCCGGGGGTTCACCCCTCCACTTT